The clone carrying this TCR beta chain appeared once. Its antigen is as yet unknown. Germline CDR1 MDHEN, CDR2 SYDVKM. The V and J ends lost 8 bases and 8 bases, in that order; junction bases with no gene match: 7. This CDR3 region has 13 residues. This sample stems from a study of T-cell reconstitution after alpha-beta-depleted transplantation in children. Study conclusions and caveats: After transplant, high TCRbeta diversity at day 60 in some patients arose from surviving recipient T cells and thymic progenitors. It was reported that alpha-beta T cells came from several hundred expanded graft clones (about two months after transplant). Newly produced T cells mostly provided counts and TCRbeta diversity after one year, as hyperexpanded clones declined.

For TCRbeta, the library was prepared with unique molecular identifiers. MiXCR, run by TCRdb on the PCR reads, gives a single entry per CDR3 protein. The sample consists of hundreds of thousands of distinct CDR3 sequences, 13% of them appearing once. The material sequenced was PBMCs, mostly from graft donor cells, taken 360 days after TCRalphabeta/CD19-depleted stem cell transplant. The sequence derives from a male patient younger than 18 who had a stem cell transplant for acute myeloid leukemia, so the T cells may come from the graft donor. V usage is TRBV28 and J usage is TRBJ2-1; 9 nucleotides agree with TRBD1. The CDR3 loop reads CASRRQGVYEQFF. CDR3 bases: TGTGCCAGCCGCAGACAGGGGGTATATGAGCAGTTCTTC.